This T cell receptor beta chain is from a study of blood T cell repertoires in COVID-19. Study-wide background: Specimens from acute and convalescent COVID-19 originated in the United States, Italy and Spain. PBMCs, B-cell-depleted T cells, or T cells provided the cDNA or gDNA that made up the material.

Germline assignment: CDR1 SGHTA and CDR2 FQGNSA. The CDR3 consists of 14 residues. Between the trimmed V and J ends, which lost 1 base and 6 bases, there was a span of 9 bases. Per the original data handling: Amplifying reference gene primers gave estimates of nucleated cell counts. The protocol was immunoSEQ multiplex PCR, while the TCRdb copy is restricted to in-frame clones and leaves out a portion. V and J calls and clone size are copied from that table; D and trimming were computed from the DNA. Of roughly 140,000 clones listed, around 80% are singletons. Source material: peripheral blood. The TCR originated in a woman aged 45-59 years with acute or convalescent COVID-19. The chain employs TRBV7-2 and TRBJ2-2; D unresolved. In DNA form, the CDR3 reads TGTGCCAGCAGCTTAGGGTCTGCGTCCGGGGAGCTGTTTTTT. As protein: CASSLGSASGELFF.